The T cell receptor (beta chain) under discussion was sequenced for a study of T cells after yellow fever vaccination. Study results and caveats: Of the clonotypes, a small share occurred in both CD4 and CD8 compartments. The study re-detected most primary-vaccination clones after the booster (roughly 96% CD4, approximately 88% CD8).

TCRdb re-called the 5' RACE reads with MiXCR, one entry per CDR3 protein. The profile covers some 500,000 distinct CDR3 sequences, with 13% appearing a single time and more than 12% taken by the ten largest. This clonotype was detected only a few times. The antigen remains unidentified. The CDR3 length is 15 residues. Trimming removed 4 bases from V and 3 bases from J, with 16 bases in between. From germline, CDR1 is SGHRS and CDR2 YFSETQ. The sequencing used PBMCs, collected on the day of the yellow fever booster vaccination. This rearrangement joins TRBV5-1 to TRBJ1-1, with a possible D match to TRBD1 (5 bases). This receptor was identified in a man aged 25 to 40 who received the YFV17D yellow fever vaccine. The CDR3 spells CASSPHGGGDTEAFF. The CDR3 DNA is TGCGCCAGCAGCCCCCACGGGGGAGGGGACACTGAAGCTTTCTTT. Supplemented by reference TRBV5-1 and TRBJ1-1, the full variable domain reads KAGVTQTPRYLIKTRGQQVTLSCSPISGHRSVSWYQQTPGQGLQFLFEYFSETQRNKGNFPGRFSGRQFSNSRSEMNVSTLELGDSALYLCASSPHGGGDTEAFFGQGTRLTVV.